Presented here are 3 T cell receptor beta chains from one specimen sequenced in a study of CXCR3-negative and CXCR3-positive naive CD8 T cells. The TRB cDNA libraries were prepared by 5' RACE with UMI labels. TCRdb re-called the 5' RACE reads and shows each CDR3 protein once, DNA omitted. The sample has 7,500 to 9,500 distinct CDR3 sequences. Material for sequencing was naive CXCR3- CD8+ T cells from blood. Subset denoted: CD45RO-CCR7+CD27+CD95- naive CD8+ T cells lacking CXCR3 (TNR3-). The receptors were sampled from a human donor in good health. Some clones in this sample may be carry-over from other donors' samples.

This clonotype ranks as medium-sized in terms of frequency. This chain links TRBV4-1 with TRBJ2-1; TCRdb lists TRBD2, though no DNA is available to test this call. The CDR3 extends over 14 amino acids. CDR1 is MGHRA, CDR2 YSYEKL, per germline. The CDR3 region is CASSPTSVYNEQFF.

This clonotype is called medium-sized based on its frequency. The chain carries TRBV12-3 or TRBV12-4 and TRBJ2-4; lacking DNA, the TRBD2 call made by TCRdb goes unchecked. This CDR3 region has 14 residues. CDR3 amino acids: CASSIEGAKNIQYF.

The chain recombines TRBV12-3 or TRBV12-4 with TRBJ1-2. The CDR3 loop spans 13 amino acids. The CDR3: CASNLGPAAGYTF.